In its sample, the clone carrying this T cell receptor beta chain was seen once. This specimen comes from a study of T cells in Graves' hyperthyroidism and ophthalmopathy. Researchers took RNA transcripts and amplified the TCR beta CDR3 regions from them. HTBI primers drove first-round RT-PCR of the TCR CDR3. MiXCR, run by TCRdb on the multiplex PCR reads, gives a single entry per CDR3 protein. The sample yields approximately 400,000 distinct CDR3 sequences, around 18% seen once. The CDR3 has 15 amino acids. V lost 3 bases, J lost 0 bases, and 12 bases lay in between. CDR1 SGHDT and CDR2 YYEEEE come from the germline V gene.

This chain uses TRBV5-6 with TRBJ2-5; no clear D gene. Sequenced: blood. The receptor comes from a man between 18 and 35 years old with Graves' ophthalmopathy. The CDR3: CASSSGPQYQETQYF. The CDR3 DNA reads as TGTGCCAGCAGCTCCGGCCCCCAGTACCAAGAGACCCAGTACTTC.